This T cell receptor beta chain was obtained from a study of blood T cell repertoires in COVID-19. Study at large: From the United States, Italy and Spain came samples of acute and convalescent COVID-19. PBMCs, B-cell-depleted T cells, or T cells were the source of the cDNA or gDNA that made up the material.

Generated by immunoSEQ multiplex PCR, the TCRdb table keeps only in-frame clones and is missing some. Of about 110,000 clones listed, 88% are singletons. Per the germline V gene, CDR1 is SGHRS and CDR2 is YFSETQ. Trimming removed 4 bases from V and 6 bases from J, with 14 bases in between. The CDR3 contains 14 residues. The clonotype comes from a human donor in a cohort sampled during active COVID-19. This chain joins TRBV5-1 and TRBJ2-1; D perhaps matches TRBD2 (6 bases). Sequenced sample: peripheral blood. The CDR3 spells CASSPAGSGNEQFF. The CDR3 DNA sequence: TGCGCCAGCAGCCCGGCGGGGTCGGGCAATGAGCAGTTCTTC.